The rows below give T cell receptor beta chains drawn from one sample of a study of response to subunit inactivated influenza vaccine. MiXCR, applied by TCRdb to the RT-PCR reads, yields one record per CDR3 protein. The sample includes about 310,000 distinct CDR3 sequences, approximately 23% of them seen just once. The sample in question was PBMCs from blood, obtained 21 months after vaccination. The receptors were sampled from a man between 50 and 75 years old who received an inactivated influenza vaccine. CDR3s include the opening cysteine and the closing phenylalanine or tryptophan. Fields, in order: V gene, J gene, D gene, clone size, CDR3 DNA, CDR3 protein. D genes are given only for firm matches. Only part of the rows carry a size: once, few, many, or a class if the clone is expanded.

V: TRBV6-1; J: TRBJ2-7; D: TRBD1; size: many; DNA: TGTGCCAGCAGTCGGGACAGGGGATCCTACGAGCAGTACTTC; CDR3: CASSRDRGSYEQYF
V: TRBV11-2; J: TRBJ2-2; D: TRBD1; size: many; DNA: TGTGCCAGCAGCACGTGGACAGGGACGAACACCGGGGAGCTGTTTTTT; CDR3: CASSTWTGTNTGELFF
V: TRBV2; J: TRBJ2-6; D: -; size: -; DNA: TGTGCCAGCAGTGAGATGGAGTCTGGGGCCAACGTCCTGACTTTC; CDR3: CASSEMESGANVLTF
V: TRBV7-2; J: TRBJ2-3; D: TRBD1; size: -; DNA: TGTGCCAGCAGCCAACCCGGGCAGGGGGCGAGAGATACGCAGTATTTT; CDR3: CASSQPGQGARDTQYF
V: TRBV29-1; J: TRBJ2-3; D: -; size: -; DNA: TGCAGCGTTGAAGGTCGGTACACAGATACGCAGTATTTT; CDR3: CSVEGRYTDTQYF
V: TRBV12-3/TRBV12-4; J: TRBJ2-2; D: -; size: few; DNA: TGTGCCAGCAGGCAGACCGACAGCGCGAACACCGGGGAGCTGTTTTTT; CDR3: CASRQTDSANTGELFF
V: TRBV6-1; J: TRBJ1-5; D: -; size: few; DNA: TGTGCCACTGCGCCGGGGGGAGGGTGGCAGCCCCAGCATTTT; CDR3: CATAPGGGWQPQHF
V: TRBV14; J: TRBJ1-2; D: TRBD1; size: -; DNA: TGTGCCAGCAGCCAAGCTGGACAGGGTGATGGCTACACCTTC; CDR3: CASSQAGQGDGYTF
V: TRBV24-1; J: TRBJ2-7; D: -; size: -; DNA: TGTGCCACCAGTGCTGGGCCAGCGAGCTACTACGAGCAGTACTTC; CDR3: CATSAGPASYYEQYF
V: TRBV12-3/TRBV12-4; J: TRBJ2-5; D: TRBD2; size: -; DNA: TGTGCCAGCAGTACTAGCGGGGGGTTGGGGACCCAGTACTTC; CDR3: CASSTSGGLGTQYF
V: TRBV13; J: TRBJ1-1; D: TRBD1; size: -; DNA: TGTGCCAGCAGTTTTAGGCCTCCGGGACAGCTAATGAACACTGAAGCTTTCTTT; CDR3: CASSFRPPGQLMNTEAFF
V: TRBV29-1; J: TRBJ2-1; D: TRBD1; size: -; DNA: TGCAGCGTTGATGGGCAGGGGGTATCGAATGAGCAGTTCTTC; CDR3: CSVDGQGVSNEQFF
V: TRBV29-1; J: TRBJ2-3; D: TRBD2; size: few; DNA: TGCAGCGTGACCCAGGCTAGCGGGGGGTCGGCAGTTTTT; CDR3: CSVTQASGGSAVF
V: TRBV7-2; J: TRBJ2-2; D: -; size: few; DNA: TGTGCCAGCAGCTTAGCGTGGAACCCTAACACCGGGGAGCTGTTTTTT; CDR3: CASSLAWNPNTGELFF
V: TRBV5-1; J: TRBJ2-7; D: TRBD2; size: few; DNA: TGCGCCAGCAGCGGACAGACTAGCGATGCTTCCGAGCAGTACTTC; CDR3: CASSGQTSDASEQYF
V: TRBV29-1; J: TRBJ1-1; D: -; size: few; DNA: TGCAGCGTTTTTGCGGGAATTATGAACACTGAAGCTTTCTTT; CDR3: CSVFAGIMNTEAFF
V: TRBV20-1; J: TRBJ1-1; D: -; size: many; DNA: TGCAGTGCTCGCTCCGGGACTCATCAGTTAGAAGCTTTCTTT; CDR3: CSARSGTHQLEAFF
V: TRBV7-6; J: TRBJ2-7; D: TRBD1; size: few; DNA: TGTGCCAGCAGCAAAGGACAGGGGAACTACGAGCAGTACTTC; CDR3: CASSKGQGNYEQYF
V: TRBV5-1; J: TRBJ2-1; D: TRBD2; size: -; DNA: TGCGCCAGCAGCAGAACTAGCGTGAGCTCCTACAATGAGCAGTTCTTC; CDR3: CASSRTSVSSYNEQFF
V: TRBV12-3/TRBV12-4; J: TRBJ2-5; D: TRBD2; size: once; DNA: TGTGCCAGCACCCTTAATGGGGGACTAGTTCGTGAGACCCAGTACTTC; CDR3: CASTLNGGLVRETQYF
V: TRBV10-3; J: TRBJ1-5; D: -; size: few; DNA: TGTGCCATCGGGGGCGGGGACCGTCAGCCCCAGCATTTT; CDR3: CAIGGGDRQPQHF
V: TRBV21-1; J: TRBJ2-5; D: -; size: -; DNA: TGTGCCAGCAGTACACAGGGTGTTCAAGAGACCCAGTACTTC; CDR3: CASSTQGVQETQYF
V: TRBV6-2/TRBV6-3; J: TRBJ1-2; D: -; size: few; DNA: TGTGCCAGCAGCTATAGCCAGGTGGGCTACACCTTC; CDR3: CASSYSQVGYTF
V: TRBV20-1; J: TRBJ1-2; D: -; size: few; DNA: TGCAGTGCTAGTTGGGGGAATTATGGCTACACCTTC; CDR3: CSASWGNYGYTF
V: TRBV6-1; J: TRBJ1-2; D: -; size: few; DNA: TGTGCCAGCACCGGGACCTCTAACTATGGCTACACCTTC; CDR3: CASTGTSNYGYTF
V: TRBV30; J: TRBJ2-1; D: -; size: many; DNA: TGTGCCTGGAGGACGGCAAATGAGCAGTTCTTC; CDR3: CAWRTANEQFF
V: TRBV29-1; J: TRBJ2-1; D: -; size: -; DNA: TGCAGCGCCACCCGGGGAAGGGATGAGCAGTTCTTC; CDR3: CSATRGRDEQFF
V: TRBV15; J: TRBJ1-6; D: -; size: -; DNA: TGTGCCACCAGCAGAGATACCGGACGAAGTTCGAATTCACCCCTCCACTTT; CDR3: CATSRDTGRSSNSPLHF
V: TRBV10-3; J: TRBJ1-1; D: -; size: few; DNA: TGTGCCATCAGTGTGGGCAGTAGCAACACTGAAGCTTTCTTT; CDR3: CAISVGSSNTEAFF
V: TRBV7-6; J: TRBJ2-3; D: TRBD1; size: few; DNA: TGTGCCAGCAGCTCCAGGGGGCGCACAGATACGCAGTATTTT; CDR3: CASSSRGRTDTQYF
V: TRBV28; J: TRBJ1-1; D: TRBD1; size: many; DNA: TGTGCCAGCAGTTTCCCGACAGGGCGGGTGGACACTGAAGCTTTCTTT; CDR3: CASSFPTGRVDTEAFF
V: TRBV10-3; J: TRBJ1-3; D: -; size: many; DNA: TGTGCCATCAGTGAGTCCCTTCGCCGATCCGGGACAAGTGGAAACACCATATATTTT; CDR3: CAISESLRRSGTSGNTIYF
V: TRBV10-3; J: TRBJ2-5; D: -; size: -; DNA: TGTGCCATCAGTGAGGACGGACGGCTACTCCAAGAGACCCAGTACTTC; CDR3: CAISEDGRLLQETQYF
V: TRBV20-1; J: TRBJ1-5; D: TRBD1; size: -; DNA: TGCAGTGCTCGCCAAGGGGACAGATCTTTTCTAGCCCAGCATTTT; CDR3: CSARQGDRSFLAQHF
V: TRBV5-1; J: TRBJ1-1; D: -; size: few; DNA: TGCGCCAGCAGCCCTCAGACAGGAGGGCACACTGAAGCTTTCTTT; CDR3: CASSPQTGGHTEAFF
V: TRBV9; J: TRBJ1-1; D: -; size: many; DNA: TGTGCCAGCAGCGTAGACTGGAACACTGAAGCTTTCTTT; CDR3: CASSVDWNTEAFF
V: TRBV20-1; J: TRBJ2-6; D: -; size: few; DNA: TGCAGTGCGAAAGGTGGAACACCCGTACACTCTGGGGCCAACGTCCTGACTTTC; CDR3: CSAKGGTPVHSGANVLTF
V: TRBV7-9; J: TRBJ2-5; D: -; size: many; DNA: TGTGCCAGCAGCTACCTGACGGAGACCCAGTACTTC; CDR3: CASSYLTETQYF
V: TRBV16; J: TRBJ1-6; D: -; size: -; DNA: TGTGCCAGCAGCCAATCGGCCGACTATAATTCACCCCTCCACTTT; CDR3: CASSQSADYNSPLHF
V: TRBV7-2; J: TRBJ1-2; D: -; size: few; DNA: TGTGCCAGCAGCTTCGTCGGAGGGGTAACGGATGGCTACACCTTC; CDR3: CASSFVGGVTDGYTF
V: TRBV20-1; J: TRBJ1-1; D: -; size: -; DNA: TGCAGTGCTAGAGACGGGGTTTCTTTCTTT; CDR3: CSARDGVSFF
V: TRBV12-3/TRBV12-4; J: TRBJ1-2; D: TRBD1; size: -; DNA: TGTGCCAGCAGCAGGAGCAACCGGGACAGACGCTATGGCTACACCTTC; CDR3: CASSRSNRDRRYGYTF